This TCR beta chain was captured in a study of cytomegalovirus exposure and HLA in healthy donors. Overall study context: A subsequent analysis reported that the approximately 120 validation repertoires were produced on the same platform that had also been used for the 666 first-cohort repertoires.

General study findings and limits: The investigators catalogued some 150 TCR beta chains as cytomegalovirus-associated. Later, an analysis found that TCR clusters from the first cohort tended to co-occur in the 130 or so validation repertoires.

Trimming shortened V by 6 bases and J by 4 bases, and 8 bases separated the two germline ends. Germline-derived CDR1 and CDR2 are DFQATT and SNEGSKA (reference sequence). This CDR3 comprises 11 residues. As concerns this clone: Its target is not known.

The study drew the donors from its 120-subject validation cohort, separate from the roughly 710-subject first cohort. Assay used: immunoSEQ multiplex PCR; TCRdb lists only in-frame clones, some missing. Of 100,000 to 150,000 clones listed, 94% are singletons. Material: PBMCs. The receptor's source is a woman between 18 and 29 years old in good health and CMV-seronegative. V and J are TRBV20-1 and TRBJ2-3; a weak D match, TRBD1 (5 bases). The CDR3 DNA reads as TGCAGTGCCACCAGGGCAGATACGCAGTATTTT. As protein: CSATRADTQYF.